The 8 T cell receptor beta chains presented below share a single source sample, sequenced in a study of blood T cells in healthy people across ages. A sample-barcoded 5' primer and a J-beta primer mix were used in a second PCR of about 7 to 12 cycles. TCRdb redid the calling of the 5' RACE reads with MiXCR, one entry per CDR3 protein. The repertoire consists of around 1,800,000 distinct CDR3 sequences, with about two fifths occurring once and the leading ten covering 23%. The source material was blood. The source is a human donor in good health.

The rearrangement links TRBV24-1 to TRBJ2-3; no reliable D call. The V gene lost 4 bases and the J gene lost 6 bases, with 7 bases spanning the gap. The germline CDR1 and CDR2 sequences are KGHDR and SFDVKD. The length of the CDR3 is 12 residues. CDR3 DNA sequence: TGTGCCACCAGTGACCGGAGCGATACGCAGTATTTT. Its protein product is CATSDRSDTQYF.

The chain joins TRBV12-3 or TRBV12-4 to TRBJ2-3; 7 bases are shared with TRBD1. This CDR3 has 16 amino acids. V lost 5 bases and J lost 4; bases outside the gene matches: 12. The chain's CDR3 is CASSTRQGLGSDTQYF. As DNA, the CDR3 is TGTGCCAGCAGTACTCGACAGGGTTTAGGCTCAGATACGCAGTATTTT.

The J gene is TRBJ2-5, the V gene TRBV10-3, with TRBD2 matching over 7 bases. The CDR3 loop spans 12 amino acids. Trimming at V came to 10 bases and at J to 11 bases, leaving 13 bases not matched to a gene. Germline V gives CDR1 ENHRY, CDR2 SYGVKD. DNA for the CDR3: TGTGCCACCCAGGGCGGGGACTACGGGCAGTACTTC. Protein sequence: CATQGGDYGQYF.

This clonotype was seen a handful of times. A single base separates this from a much larger clone, so it may be a read error. The chain combines TRBV6-1 with TRBJ2-5; 8 nucleotides match TRBD1. With V trimmed by 4 bases and J by 1 base, 5 bases remained unmatched. Germline CDR1 is MNHNS and CDR2 is SASEGT. CDR3 length: 15 residues. CDR3 nucleotide sequence: TGTGCCAGCAGTGGATTAACAGGGGGCCAAGAGACCCAGTACTTC. Its protein product is CASSGLTGGQETQYF.

The genes are TRBV20-1 and TRBJ2-5, with no clear D. V was trimmed by 1 base and J by 4 bases, leaving 10 bases between them. Germline CDR1 reads DFQATT; CDR2 reads SNEGSKA (reference sequence). The CDR3 is 13 residues long. CDR3 loop: CSARVLVGETQYF. The CDR3 DNA follows: TGCAGTGCTAGAGTCCTAGTAGGAGAGACCCAGTACTTC.

The rearrangement links TRBV29-1 to TRBJ1-2; D gene uncertain. The CDR3 runs 16 residues. Between the trimmed V and J ends, which lost 5 bases and 8 bases, there was a span of 27 bases. The germline CDR1 and CDR2 sequences are SQVTM and ANQGSEA. CDR3 in amino acids: CSVRGLPGRKYGGYTF. As DNA, the CDR3 is TGCAGCGTTCGTGGACTCCCCGGGAGAAAATATGGGGGCTACACCTTC.

The chain links TRBV30 to TRBJ2-3; 9 nucleotides line up with TRBD2. CDR3 length equals 16 residues. The V gene end was trimmed by 3 bases and the J gene end by 0 bases; junction bases not matched to a gene: 7. The germline V gene has CDR1 GTSNPN and CDR2 SVGIG (reference sequence). The chain's CDR3 is CAWRSGGTTSTDTQYF. DNA for the CDR3: TGTGCCTGGAGAAGCGGGGGGACCACTAGCACAGATACGCAGTATTTT. The variable domain in full, completed from reference TRBV30 and TRBJ2-3, reads SQTIHQWPATLVQPVGSPLSLECTVEGTSNPNLYWYRQAAGRGLQLLFYSVGIGQISSEVPQNLSASRPQDRQFILSSKKLLLSDSGFYLCAWRSGGTTSTDTQYFGPGTRLTVL.

The sample holds a few counts of this clonotype. Compared with germline, one end of the junction differs, possibly owing to a read error. The rearrangement joins TRBV3-1 to TRBJ1-4; D is unresolved. There are 15 residues in the CDR3. Germline-derived CDR1 and CDR2 are LGHDT and YNNKEL (reference sequence). CDR3 DNA sequence: TGTACCAGCAGCCAAGACGCGCCGAGGAACGAAAAACTGTTTTTT. Its translation is CTSSQDAPRNEKLFF.